Listed below are T cell receptor beta chains from one sample, sequenced in a study of blood T cells in healthy people across ages. One entry per CDR3 protein results from TCRdb running MiXCR on the 5' RACE reads. The repertoire has more than 1,400,000 distinct CDR3 sequences, around two fifths of them found once; the top ten carry 7% to 9.5%. Sequences were obtained from blood. The receptors stem from a woman aged 18-29 years in good health. The CDR3 runs from the conserved cysteine through the conserved F or W. The size field is filled for only some rows; it gives once, few, many or a size class.

TRBV20-1	NA	CSARDRLAGNNEQFF
TRBV12-3/TRBV12-4	NA	CASRGGGEGNYGYTF
TRBV6-5	few	CASSSGLAGGPAETQYF
TRBV6-2/TRBV6-3	few	CASRTLGVEDTQYF
TRBV6-5	many	CASIGQGDGYTF
TRBV12-3/TRBV12-4	NA	CASSPRGLSEQYF
TRBV3-1	NA	CASSRGTGYYGYTF
TRBV29-1	once	CSVEGAGGGSNYKEQFF
TRBV20-1	NA	CSARGLGSSIQYF
TRBV18	NA	CASSPIGQGAKNIQYF
TRBV7-9	NA	CASSLAPILAPQFF
TRBV9	few	CASSTQTVDEQYF
TRBV29-1	NA	CSAEQGGNTIYF
TRBV3-1	few	CASSQDRGRADNEQFF
TRBV3-1	many	CASSHPGQNTEAFF
TRBV18	once	CASSPSVIPVYGYTF
TRBV27	few	CASSPGMGYEQYF
TRBV5-1	NA	CASNPGTMNPYEQYF
TRBV18	NA	CASSQGRNQPQHF
TRBV6-5	NA	CASSPIEGSTQYF
TRBV5-1	few	CASSLGGQPYNSPLHF
TRBV20-1	few	CSATGTSGISSYEQYF
TRBV13	NA	CASSLGPEAGDFTDTQYF
TRBV12-3/TRBV12-4	NA	CASSGANGELFF
TRBV2	NA	CASSPGRAGYEQYF
TRBV29-1	few	CSVVGRLAENIQYF
TRBV7-3	NA	CASRLSGGPNNEQFF
TRBV13	NA	CASSLPNGGPRETQYF
TRBV21-1	few	CASSKKPRDTEVTRHQPQHF
TRBV4-1	NA	CASSQDRSQGARETQYF
TRBV6-6	few	CASRWTGVENEQYF
TRBV4-1	few	CASSQDNPPSGAGDTQYF
TRBV24-1	NA	CATSVGGSYNEQYF
TRBV28	NA	CASRTLAGGEQFF
TRBV7-2	NA	CASSSVPGQGYEQYF
TRBV20-1	NA	CSARGTVTF
TRBV11-1	few	CASSFAGGNQETQYF
TRBV6-5	NA	CASRNRGNTGELFF
TRBV6-6	NA	CASTPRRGGYGYTF
TRBV2	NA	CASSRRRDNEQFF